These 25 T cell receptor beta chains share one sample of origin, sequenced in a study of blood T cell repertoires in COVID-19. Profiled with immunoSEQ multiplex PCR; TCRdb holds only in-frame clones, not every one. This table holds roughly 130,000 clones, 90% found once. The sequencing input was peripheral blood. The receptor source for this set is a middle-aged man with active COVID-19.

The chain couples TRBV6-5 to TRBJ1-2; D uncertain. The V end was cut by 6 bases, the J end by 5 bases, with 7 bases between. The CDR3 spans 11 residues. The V gene's germline CDR1 is MNHEY and CDR2 SVGAGI. The CDR3 DNA reads TGTGCCAGCAGGGAGGGTTATGGCTACACCTTC. This codes for CASREGYGYTF.

This chain connects TRBV5-1 to TRBJ2-5; 9 bases match TRBD2. CDR1 is SGHRS, CDR2 YFSETQ, per germline. The CDR3 contains 15 residues. V dropped 4 bases and J dropped 2; count of bases not matched to a gene: 6. The DNA of the CDR3 is TGCGCCAGCAGCCCGAGCGGGGGGATTCAAGAGACCCAGTACTTC. Encoded protein: CASSPSGGIQETQYF.

The V gene is TRBV27, the J gene TRBJ2-1; 9 bases are shared with TRBD2. This CDR3 comprises 16 residues. The germline V gene encodes CDR1 MNHEY and CDR2 SMNVEV (reference sequence). Trimming took 6 bases from V and 3 from J; bases not matched to a gene: 9. The CDR3 here is CASRASGASVYNEQFF. In DNA form, the CDR3 reads TGTGCCAGCAGGGCTAGCGGGGCTTCCGTCTACAATGAGCAGTTCTTC.

Of note for this clone: At one end, the junction sequence differs from germline, possibly due to a read error. The genes are TRBV6-2 or TRBV6-3 and TRBJ2-3, with TRBD2 identical over 10 bases. The CDR3 has 15 residues. Germline CDR1 reads MNHEY; CDR2 reads SVGEGT. CDR3 protein: CASRPSGGPTNTQYF. In nucleotides, the CDR3 is TGTGCCAGCAGACCTAGCGGGGGTCCCACAAATACGCAGTATTTT.

This clone came up a few times. The chain carries TRBV2 and TRBJ1-5, with D tentatively TRBD1 (6 bases). V was trimmed by 8 bases and J by 3 bases, leaving 11 bases between them. Germline values: CDR1 SNHLY, CDR2 FYNNEI. CDR3 length equals 13 residues. The CDR3 region is CASGGQHNQPQHF. Written as DNA, the CDR3 is TGTGCCAGCGGTGGACAGCACAATCAGCCCCAGCATTTT.

The rearrangement uses TRBV27 and TRBJ2-7; D is possibly TRBD1 (6 bases). Trimming took off 6 bases at V and 2 bases at J, with 17 bases between the two ends. This CDR3 region has 15 residues. CDR1 and CDR2 from the germline V gene are MNHEY and SMNVEV (reference sequence). CDR3 sequence reads: CASRRTRDTPYEQYF. The DNA of the CDR3 is TGTGCCAGCAGGAGAACCCGGGACACCCCCTACGAGCAGTACTTC.

V usage is TRBV18 and J usage is TRBJ2-7; no clear D gene. The CDR3 is made up of 13 amino acids. V was shortened by 3 bases and J by 5 bases, with 11 bases between the two germline ends. Germline V gene lookup returns CDR1 KGHSH and CDR2 LQKENI. This chain's CDR3 is CASSPGPRDEQYF. The CDR3 DNA sequence: TGTGCCAGCTCACCGGGCCCCCGTGACGAGCAGTACTTC.

This chain connects TRBV7-9 to TRBJ1-2, with 8 bases lining up with TRBD1. Unmatched junction bases numbered 9, after V lost 1 base and J lost 5 bases. Germline V CDR1 and CDR2: SEHNR, FQNEAQ (reference sequence). CDR3 length: 16 residues. The CDR3 here is CASSLEFPTGEYGYTF. CDR3 nucleotides: TGTGCCAGCAGCTTAGAATTCCCGACAGGGGAGTATGGCTACACCTTC.

The chain carries TRBV23-1 and TRBJ2-7; perhaps TRBD1 as D (6 bases). Being an ORF, TRBV23-1 has a function that is uncertain. The CDR3 is 11 residues long. V lost 11 bases and J 3 bases, leaving 11 bases between the germline ends. CDR3 in amino acids: CADRTHYEQYF. DNA for the CDR3: TGCGCCGACAGGACCCACTACGAGCAGTACTTC.

The V gene is TRBV5-5, the J gene TRBJ2-7; maybe TRBD2 (6 bases). V lost 7 bases to trimming and J lost 2 bases, with 13 bases between them. The CDR3 extends over 13 amino acids. The germline gives CDR1 SGHKS, CDR2 YYEKEE (reference sequence). CDR3: CASAAGGTYEQYF. CDR3 coding DNA: TGTGCCAGCGCAGCCGGGGGTACCTACGAGCAGTACTTC.

The genes are TRBV4-1 and TRBJ2-7; D unclear. V was clipped by 4 bases and J by 4 bases, with 14 bases between them. Germline values: CDR1 MGHRA, CDR2 YSYEKL. The CDR3 consists of 14 residues. CDR3 DNA sequence: TGCGCCAGCAGCCTACAACCACTAAATTACGAGCAGTACTTC. This sequence encodes CASSLQPLNYEQYF.

V is TRBV6-5 and J is TRBJ2-1; D is perhaps TRBD1 (7 bases). This CDR3 comprises 15 residues. Germline V gene sequence: CDR1 MNHEY, CDR2 SVGAGI. Trimming cost V 2 bases and J 7 bases, with 15 bases left between them. The CDR3 here is CASSYGGGRGNEQFF. DNA of the CDR3: TGTGCCAGCAGTTACGGAGGGGGCCGGGGTAATGAGCAGTTCTTC.

The V call is TRBV10-3, the J call TRBJ1-1; TRBD1 matches 7 bases. Looked up from germline, CDR1 is ENHRY and CDR2 is SYGVKD. V was pared by 1 base and J by 1 base, with 9 bases of the junction left unmatched. The CDR3 spans 17 residues. CDR3 sequence (DNA): TGTGCCATCAGTGAGTGGGACAGAGGCAGGTCGAACACTGAAGCTTTCTTT. This codes for CAISEWDRGRSNTEAFF.

The chain employs TRBV7-6 and TRBJ2-1; TRBD2 aligns across 13 bases. Germline loops: CDR1 SGHVS, CDR2 FNYEAQ. The CDR3 contains 15 residues. The J segment lost 8 bases and the V segment lost 5 bases, leaving 6 bases of the junction unmatched. CDR3 coding DNA: TGTGCCAGCAGCACAGGACTAGCGGGGGTGGATGAGCAGTTCTTC. It specifies CASSTGLAGVDEQFF.

The rearrangement joins TRBV9 to TRBJ1-4, with 10 nucleotides matching TRBD1. Losses at the gene ends were 2 bases for V and 0 bases for J; bases not matched to a gene: 4. Germline values: CDR1 SGDLS, CDR2 YYNGEE. This CDR3 is 17 amino acids long. The CDR3 nucleotides read TGTGCCAGCAGCGTGGGACAGGGGCGACCAACTAATGAAAAACTGTTTTTT. Translation gives CASSVGQGRPTNEKLFF.

The chain carries TRBV24-1 and TRBJ2-5; perhaps TRBD2 as D (5 bases). The CDR3 covers 15 residues. The germline CDR1 and CDR2 sequences are KGHDR and SFDVKD. Trimming cost V 3 bases and J 5 bases, with 15 bases left between them. The CDR3 loop is CATSDSGTLVETQYF. As DNA, the CDR3 is TGTGCCACCAGTGATAGCGGCACACTGGTGGAGACCCAGTACTTC.

This sequence joins TRBV3-1 (or the pseudogene TRBV3-2) and TRBJ1-2, with D possibly TRBD1 on 5 matching bases. CDR1 is LGHDT and CDR2 is YNNKEL in the germline V gene (reference sequence). The CDR3 runs to 13 residues. Trimming pared 0 bases from V and 8 bases from J, leaving 10 bases between. The CDR3 DNA reads as TGTGCCAGCAGCCAAGATGGGGGGGTCGGCTACACCTTC. This gives the protein CASSQDGGVGYTF.

This clone was seen once. The chain employs TRBV12-3 or TRBV12-4 and TRBJ2-2; the D is unclear. V lost 4 bases, J lost 1 base, and 4 bases lay in between. CDR3 length: 13 residues. The CDR3 coding sequence is TGTGCCAGCAGTTCCTTGAACACCGGGGAGCTGTTTTTT. Protein product: CASSSLNTGELFF.

The chain employs TRBV10-2 and TRBJ1-6; TRBD1 might be the D (5 bases). V shed 4 bases and J shed 0 bases, with 13 bases lying between them. This CDR3 is built from 17 residues. Germline V gene sequence: CDR1 WSHSY, CDR2 SAAADI. The CDR3, as DNA: TGCGCCAGCAGTGGCGGACACAAGAGCTCCTATAATTCACCCCTCCACTTT. Translation gives CASSGGHKSSYNSPLHF.

This chain joins TRBV2 and TRBJ2-4, with D perhaps TRBD1 (6 bases). The germline gives CDR1 SNHLY, CDR2 FYNNEI. V was cut by 6 bases and J by 0 bases, with 12 bases left in between. The CDR3 has 15 residues. The CDR3 spells CASRLNRAAKNIQYF. CDR3 bases: TGTGCCAGCAGACTGAACAGGGCAGCCAAAAACATTCAGTACTTC.

This chain joins TRBV5-1 and TRBJ2-3; no definite D call. Germline V gene lookup returns CDR1 SGHRS and CDR2 YFSETQ. Trimming took 3 bases from V and 1 from J, leaving 12 bases between them. This CDR3 spans 15 amino acids. Here the CDR3 DNA reads TGCGCCAGCAGCTCTCAGGTTATCGGCACAGATACGCAGTATTTT. It encodes CASSSQVIGTDTQYF.

The CDR3 DNA reads as TGCAGCGTTTCCGGGAACTCCTACGAGCAGTACTTC. Translation: CSVSGNSYEQYF. The chain links TRBV29-1 to TRBJ2-7; D is perhaps TRBD2 (5 bases). Trimming removed 5 bases from V and 0 bases from J, with 8 bases in between. The CDR3 totals 12 residues. CDR1 SQVTM and CDR2 ANQGSEA come from the germline V gene.

This clone showed up many times. The CDR3 DNA follows: TGTGCCAGCCAGGGAGGGCACACCATATATTTT. Its translation: CASQGGHTIYF. The chain is built from TRBV19 and TRBJ1-3; D is possibly TRBD1 (5 bases). Trimming took off 9 bases at V and 8 bases at J, with 11 bases between the two ends. Germline values: CDR1 LNHDA, CDR2 SQIVND (reference sequence). The CDR3 totals 11 residues. Using reference TRBV19 and TRBJ1-3 for the parts outside the CDR3, the full variable domain is DGGITQSPKYLFRKEGQNVTLSCEQNLNHDAMYWYRQDPGQGLRLIYYSQIVNDFQKGDIAEGYSVSREKKESFPLTVTSAQKNPTAFYLCASQGGHTIYFGEGSWLTVV.

The chain links TRBV28 to TRBJ2-1; D ambiguous. Germline V gene sequence: CDR1 MDHEN, CDR2 SYDVKM. V was trimmed by 7 bases and J by 6 bases, leaving 10 bases between them. This CDR3 is built from 12 residues. The CDR3, as DNA: TGTGCCAGCAACTCGCTAACCAATGAGCAGTTCTTC. Translation: CASNSLTNEQFF.

V and J are TRBV12-3 or TRBV12-4 and TRBJ2-7; maybe TRBD1 (5 bases). The CDR3 is 12 amino acids. The V end lost 2 bases, the J end lost 4 bases, and 6 bases lay between the germline ends. CDR3 sequence reads: CASSLRQYEQYF. In DNA form, the CDR3 reads TGTGCCAGCAGTTTAAGACAGTACGAGCAGTACTTC.